One and the same sample provided the 27 T cell receptor beta chains below, sequenced in a study of CD8 T cells in Susac syndrome. The RNA, about 0.45 to 1 ug, was put through reverse transcription using random hexamers. TCRdb called the immunoSEQ multiplex PCR reads again in MiXCR, with one record for every CDR3 protein. The sample records tens of thousands of distinct CDR3 sequences, roughly 92% being singletons. Input material: CD8+ T cells from PBMCs. Every receptor here comes from a human donor with Susac syndrome.

V is TRBV19 and J is TRBJ2-3; D call uncertain. Germline-derived CDR1 and CDR2 are LNHDA and SQIVND (reference sequence). This CDR3 comprises 13 residues. The V end lost 6 bases, the J end lost 1 base, and 8 bases lay between the germline ends. The CDR3 is CASSPGGTDTQYF. For the CDR3, the DNA is TGTGCCAGTAGCCCTGGCGGCACAGATACGCAGTATTTT.

V and J are TRBV29-1 and TRBJ2-6; D unresolved. CDR1 and CDR2 (germline): SQVTM, ANQGSEA. This CDR3 has 14 residues. Trimming removed 3 bases at V and 1 base at J, with 7 bases between. CDR3 bases: TGCAGCGTTGATCCGGGTTCTGGGGCCAACGTCCTGACTTTC. Protein sequence: CSVDPGSGANVLTF. Full variable domain (outside the CDR3, taken from reference TRBV29-1 and TRBJ2-6): SAVISQKPSRDICQRGTSLTIQCQVDSQVTMMFWYRQQPGQSLTLIATANQGSEATYESGFVIDKFPISRPNLTFSTLTVSNMSPEDSSIYLCSVDPGSGANVLTFGAGSRLTVL.

The chain has TRBV4-1 and TRBJ2-5; D not certain. The CDR3 extends over 13 amino acids. Germline V gene data show CDR1 as MGHRA and CDR2 as YSYEKL. Trimming removed 1 base from V and 1 base from J, with 4 bases in between. The CDR3 nucleotides are TGCGCCAGCAGCCAAGGGGTCCAAGAGACCCAGTACTTC. Translated: CASSQGVQETQYF.

This clonotype was recorded only once. The chain has TRBV5-4 and TRBJ1-1; D unresolved. Germline V gene data show CDR1 as SGHNT and CDR2 as YYREEE (reference sequence). This CDR3 comprises 17 residues. V lost 3 bases and J 4 bases, leaving 22 bases between the germline ends. The CDR3 nucleotides are TGTGCCAGCAGCTCTTCGACGGTCGGTGTTTCGCGCACTGAAGCTTTCTTT. Amino acids: CASSSSTVGVSRTEAFF.

CDR3 amino acids: CASSLDWDSQAFF. The CDR3 DNA reads TGTGCCAGCAGCTTAGATTGGGACAGTCAAGCTTTCTTT. The rearrangement links TRBV11-2 to TRBJ1-1; 7 nucleotides agree with TRBD1. The CDR3 is made up of 13 amino acids. The germline CDR1 and CDR2 sequences are SGHAT and FQNNGV. The trim removed 0 bases at V and 9 bases at J, leaving 4 bases unmatched. Full variable domain (remainder filled in from reference TRBV11-2 and TRBJ1-1): EAGVAQSPRYKIIEKRQSVAFWCNPISGHATLYWYQQILGQGPKLLIQFQNNGVVDDSQLPKDRFSAERLKGVDSTLKIQPAKLEDSAVYLCASSLDWDSQAFFGQGTRLTVV.

This clonotype was seen only once. The rearrangement links TRBV7-9 to TRBJ1-2; a possible D gene is TRBD1 (5 bases). V shed 5 bases and J shed 8 bases, with 12 bases lying between them. Per the germline V gene, CDR1 is SEHNR and CDR2 is FQNEAQ (reference sequence). CDR3 length equals 12 residues. CDR3 loop: CASSIPQGGYTF. Here the CDR3 DNA reads TGTGCCAGCAGCATACCCCAGGGAGGCTACACCTTC.

V gene TRBV20-1 combines with J gene TRBJ2-3; 8 bases align to TRBD1. Germline CDR1 is DFQATT and CDR2 is SNEGSKA (reference sequence). This CDR3 has 13 residues. V lost 5 bases to trimming and J lost 10 bases; unmatched junction nucleotides: 11. CDR3 residues: CSARLNRGLAQYF. The CDR3 bases are TGCAGTGCTCGATTAAACAGGGGGTTAGCGCAGTATTTT.

The chain uses TRBV4-1 and TRBJ2-1; 13 positions match TRBD2. This CDR3 has 17 residues. The germline V gene encodes CDR1 MGHRA and CDR2 YSYEKL. J lost 8 bases, V lost 1 base, and 8 bases had no gene match. CDR3 DNA sequence: TGCGCCAGCAGCCAAGGGACGGGACTAGCGGGAATTGATGAGCAGTTCTTC. Translating it yields CASSQGTGLAGIDEQFF.

This chain uses TRBV19 with TRBJ2-1; D is perhaps TRBD2 (5 bases). The germline V and J ends were trimmed by 5 bases and 7 bases, with 9 bases remaining between them. CDR3 length: 12 residues. In germline, CDR1 is LNHDA, CDR2 SQIVND (reference sequence). CDR3 bases: TGTGCCAGTAGTGCAGCGGTAAATGAGCAGTTCTTC. Its translation: CASSAAVNEQFF.

V and J are TRBV6-1 and TRBJ2-3; 10 bases match TRBD1. The CDR3 contains 14 residues. J was trimmed by 6 bases and V by 6 bases; bases with no gene match: 6. Germline loops: CDR1 MNHNS, CDR2 SASEGT. The CDR3 coding sequence is TGTGCCAGCAGAGCGTCGACAGGGGGCGATACGCAGTATTTT. Amino acid sequence: CASRASTGGDTQYF.

This clonotype appeared once. This chain links TRBV19 with TRBJ1-1, with TRBD1 as a possible D gene (5 bases). There are 14 residues in the CDR3. Germline assignment: CDR1 LNHDA and CDR2 SQIVND (reference sequence). Trimming pared 7 bases from V and 4 bases from J, leaving 16 bases between. The CDR3 bases are TGTGCCAGTAAGGGGTATCCCTTGGGCACTGAAGCTTTCTTT. This sequence encodes CASKGYPLGTEAFF.

The chain links TRBV19 to TRBJ1-3, with no clear D. The germline gives CDR1 LNHDA, CDR2 SQIVND (reference sequence). Deletions cut 3 bases from V and 0 bases from J, with 12 bases between. This CDR3 region has 16 residues. CDR3: CASSIPTGNSGNTIYF. CDR3 nucleotide sequence: TGTGCCAGTAGTATCCCCACCGGGAACTCTGGAAACACCATATATTTT.

The chain links TRBV28 to TRBJ2-1; the D gene is possibly TRBD2 (5 bases). The CDR3 is 16 residues long. Germline V gene data show CDR1 as MDHEN and CDR2 as SYDVKM. The V gene lost 4 bases and the J gene lost 3 bases, with 16 bases spanning the gap. Written as DNA, the CDR3 is TGTGCCAGCAGTTCACCGTCGGGGTCTGTCTACAATGAGCAGTTCTTC. Protein product: CASSSPSGSVYNEQFF.

The rearrangement uses TRBV14 and TRBJ2-5; D uncertain. This CDR3 has 14 amino acids. Germline CDR1 and CDR2: SGHDN and FVKESK. The germline V and J ends were trimmed by 0 bases and 5 bases, with 10 bases remaining between them. CDR3 region: CASSQELGWETQYF. The CDR3 nucleotides are TGTGCCAGCAGCCAAGAATTGGGGTGGGAGACCCAGTACTTC.

This clonotype was found a few times. V and J are TRBV13 and TRBJ1-1; D may be TRBD1 (5 bases). Trimming took 2 bases from V and 3 from J, leaving 10 bases between them. In germline, CDR1 is PRHDT, CDR2 FYEKMQ (reference sequence). The CDR3 is 14 residues long. The CDR3 DNA sequence: TGTGCCAGCAGCTTACAGGGATGGGACACTGAAGCTTTCTTT. Translation: CASSLQGWDTEAFF.

This chain joins TRBV20-1 and TRBJ2-3; maybe TRBD2 (7 bases). Germline values: CDR1 DFQATT, CDR2 SNEGSKA (reference sequence). CDR3 length: 15 residues. The V end was cut by 3 bases, the J end by 2 bases, with 15 bases between. In DNA form, the CDR3 reads TGCAGTGCTAGCGGGGGGCCAGACCACACAGATACGCAGTATTTT. Protein sequence: CSASGGPDHTDTQYF.

V and J are TRBV14 and TRBJ2-3; 8 bases agree with TRBD1. Germline CDR1 SGHDN, CDR2 FVKESK. The CDR3 is 15 amino acids. The V gene end was trimmed by 6 bases and the J gene end by 2 bases; junction bases not matched to a gene: 7. CDR3 amino acids: CASRRDRWNTDTQYF. The DNA of the CDR3 is TGTGCCAGCAGGAGGGACAGGTGGAACACAGATACGCAGTATTTT.

CDR3 DNA sequence: TGTGCCAGCAGCCAAGTTCAACAGGCGAGTTCTGGAAACACCATATATTTT. Protein: CASSQVQQASSGNTIYF. This sequence joins TRBV3-1 and TRBJ1-3; possible D gene TRBD1, 5 bases. The CDR3 is 17 residues long. The ends were cut back, 1 base at V and 1 base at J, with 14 bases in the middle. The germline gives CDR1 LGHDT, CDR2 YNNKEL (reference sequence). Looking up the rest from reference TRBV3-1 and TRBJ1-3 gives the full variable domain: DTAVSQTPKYLVTQMGNDKSIKCEQNLGHDTMYWYKQDSKKFLKIMFSYNNKELIINETVPNRFSPKSPDKAHLNLHINSLELGDSAVYFCASSQVQQASSGNTIYFGEGSWLTVV.

The chain joins TRBV2 to TRBJ2-7; 9 positions agree with TRBD1. The J segment lost 5 bases and the V segment lost 5 bases, leaving 7 bases of the junction unmatched. Germline assignment: CDR1 SNHLY and CDR2 FYNNEI. This CDR3 spans 14 amino acids. The CDR3 coding sequence is TGTGCCAGCAGTCGGGACAGGGTGACGGACGAGCAGTACTTC. It yields the protein CASSRDRVTDEQYF.

The chain carries TRBV18 and TRBJ2-7, with 8 nucleotides matching TRBD1. There are 15 residues in the CDR3. CDR1 is KGHSH and CDR2 is LQKENI in the germline V gene. V lost 5 bases and J lost 2; bases outside the gene matches: 8. The chain's CDR3 is CASSSGTGNTYEQYF. CDR3 sequence (DNA): TGTGCCAGCTCATCCGGGACAGGAAATACCTACGAGCAGTACTTC.

J is TRBJ2-7 and V is TRBV15; TRBD1 agrees at 8 bases. Looked up from germline, CDR1 is LNHNV and CDR2 is YYDKDF (reference sequence). V was pared by 1 base and J by 5 bases, with 4 bases of the junction left unmatched. This CDR3 is built from 14 residues. CDR3: CATSRARTGNEQYF. The CDR3 region has the DNA TGTGCCACCAGCAGAGCGAGGACAGGGAACGAGCAGTACTTC.

This chain connects TRBV20-1 to TRBJ2-7; TRBD2 matches 10 bases. The V gene end was trimmed by 3 bases and the J gene end by 2 bases; junction bases not matched to a gene: 4. The length of the CDR3 is 14 residues. Germline V gene sequence: CDR1 DFQATT, CDR2 SNEGSKA (reference sequence). The CDR3 reads CSASLSGRAYEQYF. In nucleotides, the CDR3 is TGCAGTGCTAGTCTCAGCGGGAGGGCCTACGAGCAGTACTTC.

The V gene is TRBV11-1, the J gene TRBJ2-3; D is uncertain. Germline CDR1 SGHAT, CDR2 FQDESV (reference sequence). Trimming took off 0 bases at V and 2 bases at J, with 12 bases between the two ends. The CDR3 totals 16 residues. The CDR3 DNA follows: TGTGCCAGCAGCTTAGCAGCGTGGTCCTACACAGATACGCAGTATTTT. It specifies CASSLAAWSYTDTQYF.

The V gene is TRBV6-6, the J gene TRBJ2-3; 11 bases are a match to TRBD1. V was pared by 8 bases and J by 6 bases, with 13 bases of the junction left unmatched. Germline V gene lookup returns CDR1 MNHNY and CDR2 SVGAGI (reference sequence). The CDR3 is made up of 16 amino acids. In DNA, the CDR3 is TGTGCCAGCTTAAAGGACCGGGACAGGGGGGGGGATACGCAGTATTTT. Amino acid sequence: CASLKDRDRGGDTQYF.

Only one count was recorded for this clonotype. CDR3 amino acids: CASSAGTYPTEAFF. The CDR3 DNA reads TGTGCCAGCAGTGCCGGGACATATCCCACTGAAGCTTTCTTT. This rearrangement joins TRBV27 to TRBJ1-1; TRBD1 might be the D (6 bases). Germline V lookup: CDR1 MNHEY, CDR2 SMNVEV (reference sequence). V lost 5 bases, J lost 4 bases, and 14 bases lay in between. The CDR3 contains 14 residues.

This clonotype was seen a single time. V is TRBV12-3 or TRBV12-4 and J is TRBJ2-2; D perhaps matches TRBD1 (5 bases). Trimming took 7 bases from V and 0 from J, leaving 9 bases between them. This CDR3 comprises 14 residues. The CDR3 region has the DNA TGTGCCAGCATGGGGCAGGCGAACACCGGGGAGCTGTTTTTT. It codes for CASMGQANTGELFF.

This clonotype has a single count. CDR3 nucleotide sequence: TGTGCTAGCTCGAGACAGGTGGCGGACGAGCAGTACTTC. Amino acids: CASSRQVADEQYF. The chain carries TRBV12-5 and TRBJ2-7, with TRBD1 as a possible D gene (6 bases). Germline V gives CDR1 LGHNT, CDR2 FRNRAP. V lost 9 bases, J lost 5 bases, and 17 bases lay in between. The CDR3 extends over 13 amino acids. The whole variable domain, filled in from reference TRBV12-5 and TRBJ2-7, reads DARVTQTPRHKVTEMGQEVTMRCQPILGHNTVFWYRQTMMQGLELLAYFRNRAPLDDSGMPKDRFSAEMPDATLATLKIQPSEPRDSAVYFCASSRQVADEQYFGPGTRLTVT.